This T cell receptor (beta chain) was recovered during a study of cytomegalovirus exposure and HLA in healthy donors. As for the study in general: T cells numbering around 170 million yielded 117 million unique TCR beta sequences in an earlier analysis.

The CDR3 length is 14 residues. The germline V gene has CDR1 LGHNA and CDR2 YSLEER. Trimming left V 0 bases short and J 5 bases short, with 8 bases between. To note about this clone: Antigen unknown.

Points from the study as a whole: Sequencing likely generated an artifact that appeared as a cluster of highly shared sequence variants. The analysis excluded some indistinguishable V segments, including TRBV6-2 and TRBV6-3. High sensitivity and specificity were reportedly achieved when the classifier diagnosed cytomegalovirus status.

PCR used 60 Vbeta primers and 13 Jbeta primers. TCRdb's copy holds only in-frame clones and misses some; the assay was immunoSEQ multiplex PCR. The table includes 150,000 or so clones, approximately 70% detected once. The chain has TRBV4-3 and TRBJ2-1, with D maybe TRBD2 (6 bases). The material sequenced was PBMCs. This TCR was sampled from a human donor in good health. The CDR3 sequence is CASSQDPGDNEQFF. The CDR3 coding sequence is TGCGCCAGCAGCCAAGATCCGGGGGACAATGAGCAGTTCTTC.